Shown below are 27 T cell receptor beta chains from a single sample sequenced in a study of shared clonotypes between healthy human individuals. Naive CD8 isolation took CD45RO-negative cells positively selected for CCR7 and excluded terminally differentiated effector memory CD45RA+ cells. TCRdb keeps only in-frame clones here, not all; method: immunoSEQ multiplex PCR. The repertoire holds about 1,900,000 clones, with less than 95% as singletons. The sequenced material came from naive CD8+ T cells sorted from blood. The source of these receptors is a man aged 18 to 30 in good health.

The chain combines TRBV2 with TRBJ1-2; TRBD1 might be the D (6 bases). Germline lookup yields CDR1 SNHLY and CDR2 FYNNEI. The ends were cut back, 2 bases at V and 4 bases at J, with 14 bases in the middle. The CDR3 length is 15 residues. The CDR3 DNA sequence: TGTGCCAGCAGTGAACTAGCAGGGGCGATCTATGGCTACACCTTC. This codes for CASSELAGAIYGYTF.

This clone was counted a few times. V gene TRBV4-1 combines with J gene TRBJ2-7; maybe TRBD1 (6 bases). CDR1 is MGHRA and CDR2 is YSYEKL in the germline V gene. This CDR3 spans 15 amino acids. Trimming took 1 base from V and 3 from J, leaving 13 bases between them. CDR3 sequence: CASSQGRDTYYEQYF. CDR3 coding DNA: TGCGCCAGCAGCCAAGGACGGGACACCTACTACGAGCAGTACTTC.

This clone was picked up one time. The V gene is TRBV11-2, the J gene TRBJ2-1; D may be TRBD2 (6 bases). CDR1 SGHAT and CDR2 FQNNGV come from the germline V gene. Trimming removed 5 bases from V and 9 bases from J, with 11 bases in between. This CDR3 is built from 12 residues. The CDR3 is CASSAYSGEQFF. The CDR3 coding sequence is TGTGCCAGCAGCGCCTATAGCGGTGAGCAGTTCTTC.

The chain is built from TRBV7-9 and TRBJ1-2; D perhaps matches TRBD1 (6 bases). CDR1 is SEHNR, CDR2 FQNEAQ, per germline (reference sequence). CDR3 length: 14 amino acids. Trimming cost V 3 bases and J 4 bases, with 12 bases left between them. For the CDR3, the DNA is TGTGCCAGCAGCTTTGACAGGAGCCTCTATGGCTACACCTTC. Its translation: CASSFDRSLYGYTF. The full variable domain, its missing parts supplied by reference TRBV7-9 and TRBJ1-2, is DTGVSQNPRHKITKRGQNVTFRCDPISEHNRLYWYRQTLGQGPEFLTYFQNEAQLEKSRLLSDRFSAERPKGSFSTLEIQRTEQGDSAMYLCASSFDRSLYGYTFGSGTRLTVV.

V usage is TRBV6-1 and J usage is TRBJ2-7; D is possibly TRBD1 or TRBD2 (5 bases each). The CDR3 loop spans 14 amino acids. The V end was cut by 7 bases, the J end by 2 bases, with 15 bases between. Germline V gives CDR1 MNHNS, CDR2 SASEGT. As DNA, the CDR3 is TGTGCCAGCAATTTCGGGACGGGTACCTACGAGCAGTACTTC. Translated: CASNFGTGTYEQYF.

CDR3 sequence: CASSKRTGQPIEAFF. CDR3 coding DNA: TGTGCCAGCAGCAAACGGACGGGACAGCCCATTGAAGCTTTCTTT. V is TRBV9 and J is TRBJ1-1, with 7 bases lining up with TRBD1. This CDR3 is built from 15 residues. V was clipped by 4 bases and J by 7 bases; unmatched bases: 13. Per germline, CDR1 SGDLS and CDR2 YYNGEE.

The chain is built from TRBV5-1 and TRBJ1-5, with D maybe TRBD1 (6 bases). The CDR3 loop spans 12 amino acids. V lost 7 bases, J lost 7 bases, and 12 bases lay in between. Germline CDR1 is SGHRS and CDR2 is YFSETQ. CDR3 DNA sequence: TGCGCCAGCCCGCCGGGGGGCCAGCCCCAGCATTTT. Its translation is CASPPGGQPQHF.

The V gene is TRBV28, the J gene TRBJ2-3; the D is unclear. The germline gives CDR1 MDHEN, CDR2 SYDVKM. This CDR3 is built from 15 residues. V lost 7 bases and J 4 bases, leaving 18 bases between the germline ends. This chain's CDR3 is CASTYRGPLADTQYF. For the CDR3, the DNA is TGTGCCAGCACCTACCGCGGACCCTTGGCAGATACGCAGTATTTT. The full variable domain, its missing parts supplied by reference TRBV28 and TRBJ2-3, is DVKVTQSSRYLVKRTGEKVFLECVQDMDHENMFWYRQDPGLGLRLIYFSYDVKMKEKGDIPEGYSVSREKKERFSLILESASTNQTSMYLCASTYRGPLADTQYFGPGTRLTVL.

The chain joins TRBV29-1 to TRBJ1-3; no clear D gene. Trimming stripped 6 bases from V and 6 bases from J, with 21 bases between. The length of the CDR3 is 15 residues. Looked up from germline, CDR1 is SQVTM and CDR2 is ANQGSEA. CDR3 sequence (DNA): TGCAGCGTCGGTCCAATTATCGGGGAGGAAAACACCATATATTTT. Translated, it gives CSVGPIIGEENTIYF.

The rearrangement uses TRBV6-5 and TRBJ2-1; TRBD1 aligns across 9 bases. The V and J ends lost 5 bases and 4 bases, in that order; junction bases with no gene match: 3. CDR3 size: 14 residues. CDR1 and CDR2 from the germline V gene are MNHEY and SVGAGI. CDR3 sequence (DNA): TGTGCCAGCAGTGGGGGGACAGGGTACAATGAGCAGTTCTTC. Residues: CASSGGTGYNEQFF.

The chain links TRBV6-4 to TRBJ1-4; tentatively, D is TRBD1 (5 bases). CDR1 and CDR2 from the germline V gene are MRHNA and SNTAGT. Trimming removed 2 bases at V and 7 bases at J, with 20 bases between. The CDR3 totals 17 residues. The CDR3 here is CASSDRRVGAIGEKLFF. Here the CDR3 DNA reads TGTGCCAGCAGTGACCGGAGGGTCGGGGCGATAGGTGAAAAACTGTTTTTT.

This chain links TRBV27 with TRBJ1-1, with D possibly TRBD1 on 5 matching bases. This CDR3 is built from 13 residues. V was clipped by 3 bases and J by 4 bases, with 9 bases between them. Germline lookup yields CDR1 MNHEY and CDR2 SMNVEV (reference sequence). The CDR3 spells CASSFQGPTEAFF. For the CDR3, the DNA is TGTGCCAGCAGTTTCCAGGGACCCACTGAAGCTTTCTTT.

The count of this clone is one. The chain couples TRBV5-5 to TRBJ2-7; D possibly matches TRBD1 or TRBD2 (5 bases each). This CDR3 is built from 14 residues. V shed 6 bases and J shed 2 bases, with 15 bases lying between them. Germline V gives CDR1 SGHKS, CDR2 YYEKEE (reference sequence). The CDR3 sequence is CASTGRPNTYEQYF. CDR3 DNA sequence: TGTGCCAGCACGGGACGGCCGAACACCTACGAGCAGTACTTC.

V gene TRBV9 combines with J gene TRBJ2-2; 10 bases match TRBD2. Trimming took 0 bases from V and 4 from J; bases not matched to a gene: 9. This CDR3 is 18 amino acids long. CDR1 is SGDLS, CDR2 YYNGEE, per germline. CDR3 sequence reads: CASSVGSQRGGITGELFF. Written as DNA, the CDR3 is TGTGCCAGCAGCGTAGGTTCCCAGCGGGGGGGAATCACCGGGGAGCTGTTTTTT.

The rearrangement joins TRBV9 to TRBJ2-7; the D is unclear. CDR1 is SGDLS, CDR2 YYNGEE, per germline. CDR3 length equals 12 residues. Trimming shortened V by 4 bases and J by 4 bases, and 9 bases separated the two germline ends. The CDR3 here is CASSPSAYEQYF. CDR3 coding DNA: TGTGCCAGCAGCCCGTCAGCTTACGAGCAGTACTTC.

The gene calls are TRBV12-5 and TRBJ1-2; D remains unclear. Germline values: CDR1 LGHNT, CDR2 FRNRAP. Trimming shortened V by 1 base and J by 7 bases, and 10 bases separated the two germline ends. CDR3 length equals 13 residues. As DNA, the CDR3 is TGTGCTAGTGGTTTGGAAGGGAACCTTGGCTACACCTTC. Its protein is CASGLEGNLGYTF.

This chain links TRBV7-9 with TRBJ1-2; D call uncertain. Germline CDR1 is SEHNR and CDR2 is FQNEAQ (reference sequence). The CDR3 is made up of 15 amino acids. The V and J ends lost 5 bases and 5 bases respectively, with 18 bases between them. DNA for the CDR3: TGTGCCAGCAGCCAGGATCCAGGTCGGACGTATGGCTACACCTTC. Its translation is CASSQDPGRTYGYTF.

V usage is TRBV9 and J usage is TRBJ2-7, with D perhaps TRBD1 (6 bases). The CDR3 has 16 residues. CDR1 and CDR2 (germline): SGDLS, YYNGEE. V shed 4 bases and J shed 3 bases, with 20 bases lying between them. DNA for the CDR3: TGTGCCAGCAGCCCAACGTTTGGGACACCTAACTACGAGCAGTACTTC. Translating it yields CASSPTFGTPNYEQYF.

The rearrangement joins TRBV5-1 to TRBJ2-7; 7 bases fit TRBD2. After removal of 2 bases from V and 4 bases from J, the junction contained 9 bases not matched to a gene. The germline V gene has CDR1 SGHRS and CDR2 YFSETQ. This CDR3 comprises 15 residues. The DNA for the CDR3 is TGCGCCAGCAGCTTCAGCGGGACCCACAGTTACGAGCAGTACTTC. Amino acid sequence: CASSFSGTHSYEQYF.

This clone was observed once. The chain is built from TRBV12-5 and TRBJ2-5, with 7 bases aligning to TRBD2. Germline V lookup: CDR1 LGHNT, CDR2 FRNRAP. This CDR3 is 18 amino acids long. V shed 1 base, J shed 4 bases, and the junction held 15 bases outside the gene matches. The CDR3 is CASGLGELVAGEGETQYF. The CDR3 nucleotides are TGTGCTAGTGGTTTGGGAGAGCTGGTGGCGGGGGAAGGAGAGACCCAGTACTTC.

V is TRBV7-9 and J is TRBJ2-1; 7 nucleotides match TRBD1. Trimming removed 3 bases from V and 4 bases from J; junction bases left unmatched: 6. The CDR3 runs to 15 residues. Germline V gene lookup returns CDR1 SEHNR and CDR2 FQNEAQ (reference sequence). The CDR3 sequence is CASSFGQGVYNEQFF. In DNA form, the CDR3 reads TGTGCCAGCAGCTTTGGCCAGGGGGTTTACAATGAGCAGTTCTTC.

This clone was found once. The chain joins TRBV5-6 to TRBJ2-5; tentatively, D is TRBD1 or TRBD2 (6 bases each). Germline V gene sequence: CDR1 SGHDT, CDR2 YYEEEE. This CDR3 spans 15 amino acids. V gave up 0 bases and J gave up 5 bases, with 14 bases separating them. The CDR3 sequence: CASSLEGGGRETQYF. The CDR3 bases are TGTGCCAGCAGCTTGGAGGGGGGAGGTCGGGAGACCCAGTACTTC.

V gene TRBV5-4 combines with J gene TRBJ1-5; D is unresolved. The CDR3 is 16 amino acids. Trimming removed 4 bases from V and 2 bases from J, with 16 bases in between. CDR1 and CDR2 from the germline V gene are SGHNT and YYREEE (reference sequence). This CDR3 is CASSQDGFGGNQPQHF. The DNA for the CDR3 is TGTGCCAGCAGCCAGGACGGTTTCGGGGGCAATCAGCCCCAGCATTTT.

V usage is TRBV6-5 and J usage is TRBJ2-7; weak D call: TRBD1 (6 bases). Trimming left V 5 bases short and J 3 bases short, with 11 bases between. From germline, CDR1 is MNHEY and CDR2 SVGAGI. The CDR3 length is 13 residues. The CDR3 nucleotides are TGTGCCAGCAGTCCAGGGGATCGCTACGAGCAGTACTTC. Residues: CASSPGDRYEQYF.

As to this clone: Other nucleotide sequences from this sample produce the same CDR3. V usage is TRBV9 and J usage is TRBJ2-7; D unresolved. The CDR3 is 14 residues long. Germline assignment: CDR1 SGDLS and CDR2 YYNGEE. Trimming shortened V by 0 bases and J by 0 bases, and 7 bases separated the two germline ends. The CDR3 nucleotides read TGTGCCAGCAGCGTAGCGACTCACTCCTACGAGCAGTACTTC. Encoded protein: CASSVATHSYEQYF.

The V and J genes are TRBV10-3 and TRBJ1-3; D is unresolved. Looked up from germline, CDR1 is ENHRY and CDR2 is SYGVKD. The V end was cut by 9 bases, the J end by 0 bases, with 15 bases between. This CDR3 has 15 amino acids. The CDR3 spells CAMTDGPNSGNTIYF. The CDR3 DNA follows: TGTGCCATGACCGACGGTCCTAACTCTGGAAACACCATATATTTT.

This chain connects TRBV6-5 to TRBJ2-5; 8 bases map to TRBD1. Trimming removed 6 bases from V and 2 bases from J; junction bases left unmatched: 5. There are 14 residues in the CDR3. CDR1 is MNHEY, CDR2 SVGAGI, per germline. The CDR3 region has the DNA TGTGCCAGCAGGACGACAGGGGAGCAAGAGACCCAGTACTTC. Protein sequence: CASRTTGEQETQYF.